The clone carrying this T cell receptor beta chain came up many times. No antigen is known for it. These data are taken from a study of T cell repertoires in cytomegalovirus infection. Study information: It was the public TCR beta signatures that indicated both CMV infection and matching HLA type.

TCRdb used MiXCR to reprocess the reads, holding one entry per CDR3 protein. Among 150,000 or so distinct CDR3 sequences listed, 20% to 25% were seen once. Germline CDR1 and CDR2: SGHDT and YYEEEE. Trimming took off 5 bases at V and 4 bases at J, with 10 bases between the two ends. The CDR3 length is 13 residues. Whole-study findings and limits: Identification of carriers of CMV plus the relevant HLA was performed using cumulative public TCR beta family frequency.

J is TRBJ1-5 and V is TRBV5-6; a possible D gene is TRBD1 (5 bases). This specimen was CD8+ T cells from cultured PBMCs, taken from culture after CMV antigen stimulation. The TCR comes from a human donor in good health (CMV status not recorded). Some clones in this sample may be carry-over from other donors' samples. CDR3 loop: CASSSDRNQPQHF. The CDR3 DNA follows: TGTGCCAGCAGTTCCGACAGAAATCAGCCCCAGCATTTT.